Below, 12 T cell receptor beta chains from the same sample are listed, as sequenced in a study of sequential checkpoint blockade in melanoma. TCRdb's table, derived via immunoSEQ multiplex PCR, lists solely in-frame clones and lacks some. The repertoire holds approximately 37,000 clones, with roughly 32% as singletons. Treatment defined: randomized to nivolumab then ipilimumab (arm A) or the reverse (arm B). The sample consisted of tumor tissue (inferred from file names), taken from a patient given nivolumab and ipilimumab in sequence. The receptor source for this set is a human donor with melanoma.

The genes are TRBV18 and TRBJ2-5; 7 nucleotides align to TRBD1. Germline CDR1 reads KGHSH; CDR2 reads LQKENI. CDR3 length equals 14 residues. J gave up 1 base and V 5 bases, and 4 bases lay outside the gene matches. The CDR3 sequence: CASSGDRAQETQYF. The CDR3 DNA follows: TGTGCCAGCTCAGGTGACAGGGCCCAAGAGACCCAGTACTTC.

The CDR3 loop reads CAWSFRGLGNEKLFF. DNA for the CDR3: TGTGCCTGGAGTTTCCGGGGCCTCGGTAATGAAAAACTGTTTTTT. The V and J genes are TRBV30 and TRBJ1-4; D might be TRBD1 (5 bases). This CDR3 is 15 amino acids long. The V gene lost 2 bases and the J gene lost 4 bases, with 14 bases spanning the gap. Germline V gene sequence: CDR1 GTSNPN, CDR2 SVGIG (reference sequence). The whole variable domain, filled in from reference TRBV30 and TRBJ1-4, reads SQTIHQWPATLVQPVGSPLSLECTVEGTSNPNLYWYRQAAGRGLQLLFYSVGIGQISSEVPQNLSASRPQDRQFILSSKKLLLSDSGFYLCAWSFRGLGNEKLFFGSGTQLSVL.

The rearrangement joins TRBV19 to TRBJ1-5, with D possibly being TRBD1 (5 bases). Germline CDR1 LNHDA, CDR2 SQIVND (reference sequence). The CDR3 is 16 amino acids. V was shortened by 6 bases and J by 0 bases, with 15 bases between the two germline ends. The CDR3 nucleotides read TGTGCCAGTAGCTACGTGGGGGATATTAGCAATCAGCCCCAGCATTTT. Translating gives CASSYVGDISNQPQHF.

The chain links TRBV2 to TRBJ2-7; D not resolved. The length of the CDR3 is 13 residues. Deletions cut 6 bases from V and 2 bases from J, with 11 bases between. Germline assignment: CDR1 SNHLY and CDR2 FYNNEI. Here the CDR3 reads CASRTGPPYEQYF. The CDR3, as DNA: TGTGCCAGCAGGACCGGGCCACCCTACGAGCAGTACTTC. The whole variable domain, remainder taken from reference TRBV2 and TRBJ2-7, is EPEVTQTPSHQVTQMGQEVILRCVPISNHLYFYWYRQILGQKVEFLVSFYNNEISEKSEIFDDQFSVERPDGSNFTLKIRSTKLEDSAMYFCASRTGPPYEQYFGPGTRLTVT.

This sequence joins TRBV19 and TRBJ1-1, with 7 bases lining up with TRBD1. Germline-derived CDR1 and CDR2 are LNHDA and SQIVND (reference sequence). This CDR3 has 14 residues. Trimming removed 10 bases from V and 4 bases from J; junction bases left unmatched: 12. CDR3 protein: CATGGRGRITEAFF. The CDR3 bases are TGTGCCACGGGAGGGAGGGGGCGGATCACTGAAGCTTTCTTT.

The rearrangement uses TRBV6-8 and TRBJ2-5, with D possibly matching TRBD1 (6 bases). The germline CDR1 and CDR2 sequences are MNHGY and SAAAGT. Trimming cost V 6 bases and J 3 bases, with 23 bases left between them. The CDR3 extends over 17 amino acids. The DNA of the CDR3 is TGTGCCAGCAGCTCCCGACAGGCTACCGCGATTAAAGAGACCCAGTACTTC. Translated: CASSSRQATAIKETQYF.

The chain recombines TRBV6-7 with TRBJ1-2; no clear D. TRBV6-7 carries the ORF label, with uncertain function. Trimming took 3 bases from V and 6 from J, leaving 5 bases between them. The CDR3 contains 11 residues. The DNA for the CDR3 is TGTGCCAGCAGTTATACTCATGGCTACACCTTC. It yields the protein CASSYTHGYTF.

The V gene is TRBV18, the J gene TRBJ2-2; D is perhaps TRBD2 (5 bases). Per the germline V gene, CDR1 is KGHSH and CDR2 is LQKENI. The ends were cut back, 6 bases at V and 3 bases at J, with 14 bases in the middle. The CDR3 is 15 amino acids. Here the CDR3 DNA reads TGTGCCAGCTCCCCAGACAACGGGGACACCGGGGAGCTGTTTTTT. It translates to CASSPDNGDTGELFF.

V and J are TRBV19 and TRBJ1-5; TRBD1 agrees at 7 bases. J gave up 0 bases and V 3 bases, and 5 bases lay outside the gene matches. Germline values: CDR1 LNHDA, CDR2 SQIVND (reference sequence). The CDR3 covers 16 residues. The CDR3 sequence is CASSMSDRYSNQPQHF. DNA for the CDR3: TGTGCCAGTAGTATGTCGGACAGGTATAGCAATCAGCCCCAGCATTTT.

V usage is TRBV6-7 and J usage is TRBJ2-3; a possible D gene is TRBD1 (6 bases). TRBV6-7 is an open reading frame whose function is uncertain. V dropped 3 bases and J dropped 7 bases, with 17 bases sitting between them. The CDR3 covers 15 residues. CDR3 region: CASSYDRVGTYTQYF. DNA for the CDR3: TGTGCCAGCAGTTATGATCGGGTGGGGACATATACGCAGTATTTT.

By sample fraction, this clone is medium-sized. CDR3: CAGWCGGLTYEQYF. The DNA for the CDR3 is TGTGCCGGATGGTGCGGGGGGTTGACCTACGAGCAGTACTTC. The chain joins TRBV6-8 to TRBJ2-7, with 8 nucleotides matching TRBD2. Trimming took 11 bases from V and 2 from J; bases not matched to a gene: 11. Germline CDR1 reads MNHGY; CDR2 reads SAAAGT. The CDR3 is 14 amino acids.

Written as DNA, the CDR3 is TGTGCCAGCAGTTACTCCCTAGGGGCCAACATGAACACTGAAGCTTTCTTT. The encoded protein is CASSYSLGANMNTEAFF. The chain joins TRBV6-8 to TRBJ1-1; TRBD1 is a possible D gene (5 bases). This CDR3 is built from 17 residues. With 0 bases removed from V and 0 bases from J, the gap between germline ends came to 14 bases. Germline V lookup: CDR1 MNHGY, CDR2 SAAAGT.